This note documents a single T cell receptor beta chain sequence. CDR1 and CDR2 from the germline V gene are MNHEY and SVGAGI. The length of the CDR3 is 14 residues. V shed 2 bases and J shed 5 bases, with 13 bases lying between them. This record comes from a study of cytomegalovirus exposure and HLA in healthy donors. The study ran its PCR with 60 Vbeta and 13 Jbeta primers. The protocol was immunoSEQ multiplex PCR, while the TCRdb copy is restricted to in-frame clones and leaves out a portion. Found here are about 180,000 clones, about 80% of them singletons; the top ten hold around 1.5%. The rearrangement uses TRBV6-5 and TRBJ2-7, with D possibly TRBD2 on 6 matching bases. The sequence was obtained from a woman in her thirties in good health and CMV-seropositive. Source material: PBMCs. CDR3 bases: TGTGCCAGCAGTTACCAGGGACTCTCGGACGAGCAGTACTTC. It codes for CASSYQGLSDEQYF.